This record covers a single T cell receptor beta chain. The data belong to a study of cytomegalovirus exposure and HLA in healthy donors. Amplification used 60 Vbeta primers and 13 Jbeta primers. Produced via immunoSEQ multiplex PCR; TCRdb's table is partial and in-frame only. The sample lists 120,000 to 150,000 clones, around 84% seen once, with around 2.5% in the top ten. J lost 1 base, V lost 3 bases, and 7 bases had no gene match. The length of the CDR3 is 18 residues. From germline, CDR1 is SSHAT and CDR2 FNYEAQ (reference sequence). This clonotype was sampled from a boy younger than 10 in good health and CMV-seronegative. The sequencing sample was made of PBMCs. The V gene is TRBV7-7, the J gene TRBJ2-1; 12 nucleotides match TRBD2. CDR3 DNA sequence: TGTGCCAGCAGCTTGCTAGCGGGAGGGATTTCATCCTACAATGAGCAGTTCTTC. This gives the protein CASSLLAGGISSYNEQFF.